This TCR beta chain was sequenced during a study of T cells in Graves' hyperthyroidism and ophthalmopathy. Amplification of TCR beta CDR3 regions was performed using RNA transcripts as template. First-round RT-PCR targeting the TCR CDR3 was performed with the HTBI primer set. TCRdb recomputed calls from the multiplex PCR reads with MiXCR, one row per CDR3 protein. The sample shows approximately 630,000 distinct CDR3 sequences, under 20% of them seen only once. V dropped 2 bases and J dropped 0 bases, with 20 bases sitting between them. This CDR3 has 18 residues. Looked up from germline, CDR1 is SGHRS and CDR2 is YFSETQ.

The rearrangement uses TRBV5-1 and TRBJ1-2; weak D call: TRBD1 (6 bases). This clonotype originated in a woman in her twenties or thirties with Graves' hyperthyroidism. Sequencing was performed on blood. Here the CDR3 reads CASSLSPEGRTANYGYTF. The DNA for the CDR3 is TGCGCCAGCAGCTTAAGTCCGGAGGGTCGGACAGCTAACTATGGCTACACCTTC.